The rows below give T cell receptor beta chains drawn from one sample of a study of blood T cell repertoires in COVID-19. Sequencing used immunoSEQ multiplex PCR; TCRdb keeps in-frame clones, though not all of them. The sample shows tens of thousands of clones, almost 85% of them seen only once. What was sequenced was peripheral blood. Receptor source: a man older than 75 with acute or convalescent COVID-19. The CDR3 runs from the conserved cysteine through the conserved F or W. A D gene is named only where the DNA matches it firmly. Only part of the rows carry a size: once, few, many, or a class if the clone is expanded.

d_call: .; clone_size: .; v_call: TRBV29-1; j_call: TRBJ1-1; cdr3_nt: TGCAGCGTTGAGAGACAGCCAACTATGAACACTGAAGCTTTCTTT; cdr3_aa: CSVERQPTMNTEAFF
d_call: .; clone_size: once; v_call: TRBV3-1/TRBV3-2; j_call: TRBJ1-1; cdr3_nt: TGTGCCAGCACCAGACAGTTGAACACTGAAGCTTTCTTT; cdr3_aa: CASTRQLNTEAFF
d_call: .; clone_size: .; v_call: TRBV6-5; j_call: TRBJ1-1; cdr3_nt: TGTGCCAGCAGTTACAACAGGAAAGCTTTCTTT; cdr3_aa: CASSYNRKAFF
d_call: TRBD1; clone_size: .; v_call: TRBV27; j_call: TRBJ1-6; cdr3_nt: TGTGCCAGCAGTTATTACAGGGGGCTGGATTCACCCCTCCACTTT; cdr3_aa: CASSYYRGLDSPLHF
d_call: .; clone_size: .; v_call: TRBV21-1; j_call: TRBJ2-1; cdr3_nt: TGTGCCAGCAGCCCTTCCTCCCGGACTAGGGGCCAGGGCAATGAGCAGTTCTTC; cdr3_aa: CASSPSSRTRGQGNEQFF
d_call: TRBD1; clone_size: .; v_call: TRBV19; j_call: TRBJ2-7; cdr3_nt: TGTGCCAGTAGCTCGGACAGGGGATACGAGCAGTACTTC; cdr3_aa: CASSSDRGYEQYF
d_call: .; clone_size: .; v_call: TRBV10-1; j_call: TRBJ1-2; cdr3_nt: TGCGCCAGCAGTGAGCGGCGGGATCGGGACTATGGCTACACCTTC; cdr3_aa: CASSERRDRDYGYTF
d_call: TRBD1; clone_size: .; v_call: TRBV9; j_call: TRBJ1-4; cdr3_nt: TGTGCCAGCAGCGCCCGACAGGGAACTAATGAAAAACTGTTTTTT; cdr3_aa: CASSARQGTNEKLFF
d_call: .; clone_size: .; v_call: TRBV11-2; j_call: TRBJ2-5; cdr3_nt: TGTGCCAGCAGCTTTGGCCGGCCCCAGGGAAAAGAGACCCAGTACTTC; cdr3_aa: CASSFGRPQGKETQYF
d_call: .; clone_size: .; v_call: TRBV30; j_call: TRBJ1-1; cdr3_nt: TGTGCCTGGAGTGTAAGTTTCGCGGTTCGCACTGAAGCTTTCTTT; cdr3_aa: CAWSVSFAVRTEAFF
d_call: .; clone_size: .; v_call: TRBV19; j_call: TRBJ1-2; cdr3_nt: TGTGCCAGTAGCAGACAGGAGATGGGCTATGGCTACACCTTC; cdr3_aa: CASSRQEMGYGYTF
d_call: .; clone_size: .; v_call: TRBV6-5; j_call: TRBJ1-3; cdr3_nt: TGTGCCAGCAGTTACTCGGGGCTAACTGGAAACACCATATATTTT; cdr3_aa: CASSYSGLTGNTIYF
d_call: .; clone_size: .; v_call: TRBV5-4; j_call: TRBJ2-7; cdr3_nt: TGTGCCAGCAGCTTGGCGAGGGAAAGCTTCTCCTACGAGCAGTACTTC; cdr3_aa: CASSLARESFSYEQYF
d_call: .; clone_size: .; v_call: TRBV11-2; j_call: TRBJ2-6; cdr3_nt: TGTGCCAGCAGCAGACAGACAGGCTACTCTGGGGCCAACGTCCTGACTTTC; cdr3_aa: CASSRQTGYSGANVLTF
d_call: TRBD1; clone_size: .; v_call: TRBV5-4; j_call: TRBJ1-1; cdr3_nt: TGTGCCAGCAGCTACGGACAGGAGTGGGGCACTGAAGCTTTCTTT; cdr3_aa: CASSYGQEWGTEAFF
d_call: .; clone_size: .; v_call: TRBV14; j_call: TRBJ2-1; cdr3_nt: TGTGCCAGCAGCGAAACAGGGATCTCCTACAATGAGCAGTTCTTC; cdr3_aa: CASSETGISYNEQFF
d_call: .; clone_size: .; v_call: TRBV2; j_call: TRBJ1-6; cdr3_nt: TGTGCCAGCAGCGTACTCACGTCACCCCTCCACTTT; cdr3_aa: CASSVLTSPLHF
d_call: TRBD2; clone_size: once; v_call: TRBV27; j_call: TRBJ2-3; cdr3_nt: TGTGCCAGCAGTCCTCGGACTAGCTCAGATACGCAGTATTTT; cdr3_aa: CASSPRTSSDTQYF
d_call: .; clone_size: .; v_call: TRBV7-3; j_call: TRBJ1-6; cdr3_nt: TGTGCCAGCAGCTTATTAGGGAGGGACAATTCACCCCTCCACTTT; cdr3_aa: CASSLLGRDNSPLHF
d_call: .; clone_size: .; v_call: TRBV25-1; j_call: TRBJ1-3; cdr3_nt: TGTGCCAGCAGTGAATCCCCAGACTCTGGAAACACCATATATTTT; cdr3_aa: CASSESPDSGNTIYF
d_call: .; clone_size: .; v_call: TRBV5-1; j_call: TRBJ1-2; cdr3_nt: TGCGCCAGCAGCTCAGGACAGATTTCTAACTATGGCTACACCTTC; cdr3_aa: CASSSGQISNYGYTF
d_call: TRBD2; clone_size: .; v_call: TRBV7-9; j_call: TRBJ2-3; cdr3_nt: TGTGCCAGCAGCTTATCTAGCGGGGGGTCCACAGATACGCAGTATTTT; cdr3_aa: CASSLSSGGSTDTQYF
d_call: TRBD1; clone_size: .; v_call: TRBV2; j_call: TRBJ1-5; cdr3_nt: TGTGCCAGCGGGGTAGGACAGGAAAATCAGCCCCAGCATTTT; cdr3_aa: CASGVGQENQPQHF
d_call: .; clone_size: .; v_call: TRBV11-2; j_call: TRBJ2-7; cdr3_nt: TGTGCCAGCAGCTTAATGCAGGGCCCCTACGAGCAGTACTTC; cdr3_aa: CASSLMQGPYEQYF
d_call: .; clone_size: .; v_call: TRBV9; j_call: TRBJ1-2; cdr3_nt: TGTGCCAGCCAGGGGCGAGGCGGCTACACCTTC; cdr3_aa: CASQGRGGYTF
d_call: .; clone_size: .; v_call: TRBV27; j_call: TRBJ1-5; cdr3_nt: TGTGCCAGCAGTTCAGAACAGGGTCAGCCCCAGCATTTT; cdr3_aa: CASSSEQGQPQHF
d_call: .; clone_size: .; v_call: TRBV5-1; j_call: TRBJ2-3; cdr3_nt: TGCGCCAGCAGCTTGTATCGGGGAGGCACAGATACGCAGTATTTT; cdr3_aa: CASSLYRGGTDTQYF
d_call: .; clone_size: .; v_call: TRBV7-2; j_call: TRBJ1-2; cdr3_nt: TGTGCCAGCAGCCCGACCCCGGGGGGTAGCTATGGCTACACCTTC; cdr3_aa: CASSPTPGGSYGYTF
d_call: TRBD1; clone_size: .; v_call: TRBV30; j_call: TRBJ2-1; cdr3_nt: TGTGCCCTTCAGCCAGGACAGGGCTCCTACAATGAGCAGTTCTTC; cdr3_aa: CALQPGQGSYNEQFF
d_call: TRBD1; clone_size: .; v_call: TRBV3-1/TRBV3-2; j_call: TRBJ2-7; cdr3_nt: TGTGCCAGCAGCCTGGGGACAGGGGGCTCCTACGAGCAGTACTTC; cdr3_aa: CASSLGTGGSYEQYF
d_call: .; clone_size: once; v_call: TRBV20-1; j_call: TRBJ1-5; cdr3_nt: TGCAGTGCGAGTAAGCCGTATCAGGGCCTCAATCAGCCCCAGCATTTT; cdr3_aa: CSASKPYQGLNQPQHF
d_call: .; clone_size: few; v_call: TRBV3-1/TRBV3-2; j_call: TRBJ1-1; cdr3_nt: TGTGCCAGCAGCCAAGCGAGGGCCCGGGGGAGGGACACTGAAGCTTTCTTT; cdr3_aa: CASSQARARGRDTEAFF
d_call: TRBD2; clone_size: once; v_call: TRBV27; j_call: TRBJ2-7; cdr3_nt: TGTGCCAGCAGTTCCCCTAGCGGGGGGGACTACGAGCAGTACTTC; cdr3_aa: CASSSPSGGDYEQYF
d_call: .; clone_size: .; v_call: TRBV7-9; j_call: TRBJ2-7; cdr3_nt: TGTGCCGTACCTAGGGGGGACAGCCCAATCGGGGAGCAGTACTTC; cdr3_aa: CAVPRGDSPIGEQYF
d_call: .; clone_size: .; v_call: TRBV19; j_call: TRBJ2-5; cdr3_nt: TGTGCCAGTAGTAACTCGGGGGACGCGTTGGAGACCCAGTACTTC; cdr3_aa: CASSNSGDALETQYF
d_call: .; clone_size: .; v_call: TRBV7-3; j_call: TRBJ2-2; cdr3_nt: TGTGCCAGCAGCTTTTCCACTAGGACCGGGGAGCTGTTTTTT; cdr3_aa: CASSFSTRTGELFF
d_call: .; clone_size: .; v_call: TRBV5-4; j_call: TRBJ1-6; cdr3_nt: TGTGCCAGCAGCTCCAAACAGGGAATCGATAATTCACCCCTCCACTTT; cdr3_aa: CASSSKQGIDNSPLHF
d_call: .; clone_size: .; v_call: TRBV30; j_call: TRBJ1-5; cdr3_nt: TGTGCCTGGAGTGGCAGGGATCAGCCCCAGCATTTT; cdr3_aa: CAWSGRDQPQHF
d_call: TRBD1; clone_size: few; v_call: TRBV2; j_call: TRBJ2-7; cdr3_nt: TGTGCCAGCAGAGACCGGACAGGAAGGGCCCACGAGCAGTACTTC; cdr3_aa: CASRDRTGRAHEQYF
d_call: TRBD1; clone_size: .; v_call: TRBV11-2; j_call: TRBJ1-1; cdr3_nt: TGTGCCAGCAGCGCCGCTTTTATTGGACAGGGGGTTGAAGCTTTCTTT; cdr3_aa: CASSAAFIGQGVEAFF
d_call: .; clone_size: .; v_call: TRBV6-1; j_call: TRBJ2-3; cdr3_nt: TGTGCCAGCAGTGAAGCGCACGGTCCAGGGGCGAGAGATACGCAGTATTTT; cdr3_aa: CASSEAHGPGARDTQYF
d_call: TRBD1; clone_size: .; v_call: TRBV7-2; j_call: TRBJ2-5; cdr3_nt: TGTGCCAGCAGCTCCCCCGACAGGGGACGAGAGACCCAGTACTTC; cdr3_aa: CASSSPDRGRETQYF
d_call: .; clone_size: .; v_call: TRBV10-1; j_call: TRBJ2-1; cdr3_nt: TGCGCCAGCAGTGTAGCGCCGAGCTCCTACAATGAGCAGTTCTTC; cdr3_aa: CASSVAPSSYNEQFF
d_call: .; clone_size: .; v_call: TRBV11-2; j_call: TRBJ2-1; cdr3_nt: TGTGCCAGCAGCGCCCAGGCAGGCTCCTACAATGAGCAGTTCTTC; cdr3_aa: CASSAQAGSYNEQFF
d_call: TRBD2; clone_size: .; v_call: TRBV5-4; j_call: TRBJ2-1; cdr3_nt: TGTGCCAGCAGCCCCAAGGCGGCTAGCGGGGGGGGATATGAGCAGTTCTTC; cdr3_aa: CASSPKAASGGGYEQFF
d_call: TRBD2; clone_size: .; v_call: TRBV9; j_call: TRBJ2-3; cdr3_nt: TGTGCCAGCAGCTACCCGAGTGGGGGGGGGACAGATACGCAGTATTTT; cdr3_aa: CASSYPSGGGTDTQYF
d_call: .; clone_size: .; v_call: TRBV6-5; j_call: TRBJ1-4; cdr3_nt: TGTGCCAGCAGTTACTCCGCAGGGTCTAAGGAAAAACTGTTTTTT; cdr3_aa: CASSYSAGSKEKLFF
d_call: .; clone_size: .; v_call: TRBV5-1; j_call: TRBJ1-1; cdr3_nt: TGCGCCAGCAGCCCCGCGGGGCAAAACACTGAAGCTTTCTTT; cdr3_aa: CASSPAGQNTEAFF
d_call: .; clone_size: few; v_call: TRBV10-3; j_call: TRBJ2-7; cdr3_nt: TGTGCCATCACTGGCGGGGCAGGGACCTACGAGCAGTACTTC; cdr3_aa: CAITGGAGTYEQYF
d_call: .; clone_size: .; v_call: TRBV11-2; j_call: TRBJ2-3; cdr3_nt: TGTGCCAGCAGCTTAGACGGGGTGGGAGATACGCAGTATTTT; cdr3_aa: CASSLDGVGDTQYF
d_call: .; clone_size: .; v_call: TRBV7-3; j_call: TRBJ1-1; cdr3_nt: TGTGCCAGCAGCTTAGGGGCTCGGACTGAAGCTTTCTTT; cdr3_aa: CASSLGARTEAFF
d_call: TRBD1; clone_size: .; v_call: TRBV18; j_call: TRBJ2-7; cdr3_nt: TGTGCCAGCTCACAATGGACAGGGAGAAACTCCTACGAGCAGTACTTC; cdr3_aa: CASSQWTGRNSYEQYF